This T cell receptor beta chain was sequenced during a study of neurological immune-mediated disorders. Study summary: A relapsing-remitting course was seen in most of the 34 multiple sclerosis patients and a secondary progressive course in 3. Study-level results: The absence of any CDR3 amino acid sequence shared by expanded clones across subjects suggests that repertoires were private in all groups.

V lost 5 bases, J lost 7 bases, and 9 bases lay in between. The CDR3 loop spans 10 amino acids. Germline CDR1 and CDR2: DFQATT and SNEGSKA (reference sequence). This clonotype came up many times. The antigen is not known. Synthesis of cDNA was accomplished via 5'RACE employing 10-nucleotide random UMIs. MiXCR, applied by TCRdb to the 5' RACE reads, yields one record per CDR3 protein. Of tens of thousands of distinct CDR3 sequences detected, 4.5% to 5.5% appear once; the ten largest clones hold 6.9%. This chain joins TRBV20-1 and TRBJ2-7; D remains unclear. The sequence was obtained from a man aged 30 to 39 with multiple sclerosis. The sequencing input was PBMCs. The DNA of the CDR3 is TGCAGTGCTGGACGTCGGGAGCAGTACTTC. This gives the protein CSAGRREQYF.